Listed below are T cell receptor beta chains from one sample, sequenced in a study of T cell repertoires in ileal Crohn's disease. Data came from immunoSEQ multiplex PCR; TCRdb stores just in-frame clones and leaves some out. Among 2,000 to 3,000 clones listed, roughly 83% were seen once. Sequenced sample: ileal tissue. Receptors were obtained from an adult with Crohn's disease. CDR3s include the opening cysteine and the closing phenylalanine or tryptophan. The D gene is left open where the match is weak. Not every row has a clone size; where given, it reads once, few, many or a size class.

16,TRBJ2-1,-,TRBD2,TRBV19,TGTGCCAGTAGTATATGGGGCGGAGCGGGGGGGTATGAGCAGTTCTTC,CASSIWGGAGGYEQFF
13,TRBJ1-2,once,-,TRBV14,TGTGCCAGCAGCCAAGGTACTAACTATGGCTACACCTTC,CASSQGTNYGYTF
14,TRBJ2-2,-,TRBD1,TRBV19,TGTGCCAGTAGGACAGGGGTTCACACCGGGGAGCTGTTTTTT,CASRTGVHTGELFF
14,TRBJ1-5,-,-,TRBV7-9,TGTGCCAGCAGCTTTAATTCCCCCAATCAGCCCCAGCATTTT,CASSFNSPNQPQHF
13,TRBJ1-2,-,-,TRBV2,TGTGCCAGCAGCGGCAGGGCAATCTATGGCTACACCTTC,CASSGRAIYGYTF
13,TRBJ2-5,-,-,TRBV2,TGTGCCAGCAGTGGACAGTCGTTAGAGACCCAGTACTTC,CASSGQSLETQYF
16,TRBJ2-7,once,TRBD1,TRBV7-2,TGTGCCAGCAGCAAAGATCCGGGACAGGGGACCTACGAGCAGTACTTC,CASSKDPGQGTYEQYF
14,TRBJ2-5,-,-,TRBV7-2,TGTGCCAGCAGCCGCGACAGTTTCCAAGAGACCCAGTACTTC,CASSRDSFQETQYF
15,TRBJ2-3,-,TRBD2,TRBV19,TGTGCCAGTAGTATCTCGACTAGCGGCACAGATACGCAGTATTTT,CASSISTSGTDTQYF
16,TRBJ1-6,-,TRBD1,TRBV18,TGTGCCAGCTCACCAAACCAGGGGGCCGGTAATTCACCCCTCCACTTT,CASSPNQGAGNSPLHF
13,TRBJ1-2,-,-,TRBV7-6,TGTGCCAGCAGCTCTAACGGAGCCTATGGCTACACCTTC,CASSSNGAYGYTF
12,TRBJ1-2,-,-,TRBV9,TGTGCCAGCAGCGCTGGGGCCCATGGCTACACCTTC,CASSAGAHGYTF
15,TRBJ2-7,few,-,TRBV11-2,TGTGCCAGCAGCTTATCGCGGGGTAAGGGAGACGAGCAGTACTTC,CASSLSRGKGDEQYF
15,TRBJ1-1,once,-,TRBV6-1,TGTGCCAGCAGTGAATTGGGCAAAATGAACACTGAAGCTTTCTTT,CASSELGKMNTEAFF
16,TRBJ1-2,large,TRBD1,TRBV5-1,TGCGCCAGCAGCTTAGAAGGACAGGGACCCTGGGATGGCTACACCTTC,CASSLEGQGPWDGYTF
13,TRBJ2-5,-,-,TRBV5-6,TGTGCCAGCAGCTTGTTGAGTCAAGAGACCCAGTACTTC,CASSLLSQETQYF
14,TRBJ2-1,-,-,TRBV7-2,TGTGCCAGCAGCTTAACTAGTAGAGCCAATGAGCAGTTCTTC,CASSLTSRANEQFF
13,TRBJ1-6,-,-,TRBV19,TGTGCCAGTAGTATGAACAGGGATTCACCCCTCCACTTT,CASSMNRDSPLHF
14,TRBJ2-1,-,-,TRBV5-6,TGTGCCAGCAGCCCGGCAGGGGCTCACAATGAGCAGTTCTTC,CASSPAGAHNEQFF
17,TRBJ1-6,-,-,TRBV18,TGTGCCAGCTCACCAACAGGGTTTTACTCCTATAATTCACCCCTCCACTTT,CASSPTGFYSYNSPLHF
15,TRBJ2-5,-,-,TRBV28,TGTGCCAGCAGGACAGGCGCCAATTATCAAGAGACCCAGTACTTC,CASRTGANYQETQYF
14,TRBJ2-5,-,TRBD2,TRBV13,TGTGCCAGCAGCCAACTAGCGAGCCAAGAGACCCAGTACTTC,CASSQLASQETQYF
16,TRBJ1-2,-,TRBD1,TRBV28,TGTGCCAGCAGTTTAAAGGGGACAGGGGGTCGCGCTGGCTACACCTTC,CASSLKGTGGRAGYTF
15,TRBJ1-1,-,TRBD1,TRBV6-1,TGTGCCAGCAGTGAAGGGACAGGGCCACACACTGAAGCTTTCTTT,CASSEGTGPHTEAFF
11,TRBJ1-2,-,-,TRBV2,TGTGCCAGCAGCTCCTACTATGGCTACACCTTC,CASSSYYGYTF
14,TRBJ2-1,-,TRBD1,TRBV6-5,TGTGCCAGCAGCAGGGACAGGCTCTCCGATGAGCAGTTCTTC,CASSRDRLSDEQFF
15,TRBJ1-2,few,-,TRBV4-1,TGCGCCAGCAGCCAAGATTTAAGGACAATAGGTGGCTACACCTTC,CASSQDLRTIGGYTF
13,TRBJ2-5,large,-,TRBV28,TGTGCCAGCAGTTTCATCCCACAAGAGACCCAGTACTTC,CASSFIPQETQYF
16,TRBJ2-3,-,TRBD1,TRBV9,TGTGCCAGCAGCGTGGGGACAGGGGGGATAACAGATACGCAGTATTTT,CASSVGTGGITDTQYF
11,TRBJ1-2,few,-,TRBV11-2,TGTGCCAGCAGCCGGGTGCCGGTTTACACCTTC,CASSRVPVYTF
16,TRBJ1-1,-,-,TRBV18,TGTGCCAGCTCACCACAGTCGGGAGAGGGCGGCACTGAAGCTTTCTTT,CASSPQSGEGGTEAFF
14,TRBJ2-1,once,-,TRBV29-1,TGCAGCGTTAGAGGATTTATAAACTACAATGAGCAGTTCTTC,CSVRGFINYNEQFF
15,TRBJ1-5,-,TRBD1,TRBV9,TGTGCCAGCAGCGTAGCTACAGGGGACAATCAGCCCCAGCATTTT,CASSVATGDNQPQHF
16,TRBJ2-2,-,TRBD1,TRBV2,TGTGCCACCGGACAGGGGGCTTACCAAAACACCGGGGAGCTGTTTTTT,CATGQGAYQNTGELFF
15,TRBJ1-1,once,TRBD1,TRBV7-2,TGTGCCAGCAGCTTAATATGGACAGGGGGTCGCGAAGCTTTCTTT,CASSLIWTGGREAFF
15,TRBJ1-5,-,-,TRBV4-1,TGCGCCAGCAGCCAAGATCACAGAAACAATCAGCCCCAGCATTTT,CASSQDHRNNQPQHF
17,TRBJ2-2,-,TRBD1,TRBV5-1,TGCGCCAGCAGCAAAAACTCCGGGACAGGGAAGTCCGGGGAGCTGTTTTTT,CASSKNSGTGKSGELFF
12,TRBJ2-3,-,TRBD2,TRBV29-1,TGCAGCGGAACCGGGACTAGAGATACGCAGTATTTT,CSGTGTRDTQYF
16,TRBJ1-1,-,TRBD1,TRBV19,TGTGCCAGTCAACAGGGGGCCACAATCATGAACACTGAAGCTTTCTTT,CASQQGATIMNTEAFF
16,TRBJ2-3,-,-,TRBV11-3,TGTGCCAGCAGCTTATCAGCGGTGACTAGCACAGATACGCAGTATTTT,CASSLSAVTSTDTQYF
15,TRBJ1-2,-,TRBD1,TRBV6-6,TGTGCCAGCGGACCCCTCAGGACAGGTTTAAATGGCTACACCTTC,CASGPLRTGLNGYTF
15,TRBJ2-2,large,TRBD1,TRBV15,TGTGCCACAAGAACAGGGGATGCGGACACCGGGGAGCTGTTTTTT,CATRTGDADTGELFF
16,TRBJ2-3,-,TRBD2,TRBV5-1,TGCGCCAGCAAACCAGTAGCGGGGGATAGCACAGATACGCAGTATTTT,CASKPVAGDSTDTQYF
16,TRBJ1-5,-,TRBD1,TRBV5-1,TGCGCCAGCAGCCGGGGTCCTACAGGGGGCGATCAGCCCCAGCATTTT,CASSRGPTGGDQPQHF
13,TRBJ1-2,-,-,TRBV7-9,TGTGCCAGCAGCTTATCCGTTAACTATGGCTACACCTTC,CASSLSVNYGYTF